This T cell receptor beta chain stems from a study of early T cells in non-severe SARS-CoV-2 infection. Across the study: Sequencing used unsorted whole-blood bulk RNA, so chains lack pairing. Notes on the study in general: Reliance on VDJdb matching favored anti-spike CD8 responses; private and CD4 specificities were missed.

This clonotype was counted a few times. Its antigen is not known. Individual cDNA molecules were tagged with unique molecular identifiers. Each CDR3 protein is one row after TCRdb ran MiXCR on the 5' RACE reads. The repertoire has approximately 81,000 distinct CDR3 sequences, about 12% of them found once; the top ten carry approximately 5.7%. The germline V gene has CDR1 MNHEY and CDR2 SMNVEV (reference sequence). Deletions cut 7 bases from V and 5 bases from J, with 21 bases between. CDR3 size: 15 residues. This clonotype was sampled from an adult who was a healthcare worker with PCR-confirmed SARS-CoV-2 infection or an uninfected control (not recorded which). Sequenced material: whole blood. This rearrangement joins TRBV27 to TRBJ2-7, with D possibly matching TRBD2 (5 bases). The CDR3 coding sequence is TGTGCCAGCAAGAGTACTCGGGGAGAAAGGAACGAGCAGTACTTC. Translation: CASKSTRGERNEQYF.